Shown below are 15 T cell receptor beta chains from a single sample sequenced in a study of blood T cell repertoires in COVID-19. The protocol was immunoSEQ multiplex PCR, while the TCRdb copy is restricted to in-frame clones and leaves out a portion. Among some 270,000 clones listed, around nine tenths were seen once. The sample consisted of peripheral blood. These receptors originate from a woman in her sixties who had recovered from COVID-19.

This sequence joins TRBV5-6 and TRBJ2-7; 8 bases map to TRBD1. This CDR3 is built from 15 residues. V trimming: 2 bases; J trimming: 3 bases; junction bases outside the gene matches: 7. Germline assignment: CDR1 SGHDT and CDR2 YYEEEE. CDR3 in DNA: TGTGCCAGCAGCTTAACTTACAGGGGGTTCTACGAGCAGTACTTC. This translates into CASSLTYRGFYEQYF.

The chain carries TRBV5-1 and TRBJ2-1, with D possibly matching TRBD2 (5 bases). CDR1 and CDR2 (germline): SGHRS, YFSETQ. CDR3 length: 16 amino acids. V shed 4 bases and J shed 0 bases, with 14 bases lying between them. The CDR3 DNA reads as TGCGCCAGCAGCCCGGCCTCGGGGAGCTCCTACAATGAGCAGTTCTTC. Its translation is CASSPASGSSYNEQFF.

This chain connects TRBV9 to TRBJ2-1; possibly TRBD2 for D (6 bases). Trimming pared 4 bases from V and 1 base from J, leaving 12 bases between. The CDR3 is made up of 15 amino acids. Germline CDR1 and CDR2: SGDLS and YYNGEE. The CDR3, as DNA: TGTGCCAGCAGCCCCCCCGGGGGTTCCTACAATGAGCAGTTCTTC. Protein: CASSPPGGSYNEQFF.

This chain links TRBV29-1 with TRBJ1-5; TRBD1 agrees at 7 bases. Germline V gives CDR1 SQVTM, CDR2 ANQGSEA. The CDR3 runs 13 residues. V dropped 6 bases and J dropped 3; count of bases not matched to a gene: 5. The chain's CDR3 is CSVEQGTNQPQHF. In nucleotides, the CDR3 is TGCAGCGTGGAACAGGGGACCAATCAGCCCCAGCATTTT.

V and J are TRBV3-1 (or the pseudogene TRBV3-2) and TRBJ1-2; no clear D. The germline V gene encodes CDR1 LGHDT and CDR2 YNNKEL (reference sequence). The CDR3 sequence is 13 residues long. Deletions cut 2 bases from V and 7 bases from J, with 11 bases between. The CDR3 loop reads CASSQTREFGYTF. The CDR3, as DNA: TGTGCCAGCAGCCAAACTAGGGAGTTTGGCTACACCTTC.

The chain combines TRBV10-3 with TRBJ1-1, with D uncertain. Trimming took 2 bases from V and 4 from J, leaving 8 bases between them. Per germline, CDR1 ENHRY and CDR2 SYGVKD. The CDR3 consists of 13 residues. In DNA form, the CDR3 reads TGTGCCATCAGTGAGGAGCGACGCACTGAAGCTTTCTTT. Translating it yields CAISEERRTEAFF.

V usage is TRBV4-2 and J usage is TRBJ2-4; the D is unclear. Trimming took off 5 bases at V and 0 bases at J, with 8 bases between the two ends. Germline-derived CDR1 and CDR2 are LGHNA and YNFKEQ. This CDR3 has 14 amino acids. The CDR3 region is CASSIALAKNIQYF. The DNA for the CDR3 is TGTGCCAGCAGCATAGCCTTAGCCAAAAACATTCAGTACTTC.

This clone occurred once. This rearrangement joins TRBV2 to TRBJ2-2, with D possibly matching TRBD2 (5 bases). V was cut by 11 bases and J by 4 bases, with 17 bases left in between. This CDR3 has 14 residues. Germline V gene lookup returns CDR1 SNHLY and CDR2 FYNNEI. CDR3 sequence (DNA): TGTGCCCTAGCACGGGTAGATGCCACCGGGGAGCTGTTTTTT. This gives the protein CALARVDATGELFF.

CDR3 bases: TGTGCCAGCAGGGCCGAAGACTCTGGAAACACCATATATTTT. Residues: CASRAEDSGNTIYF. The chain has TRBV28 and TRBJ1-3; D is ambiguous. The V end was cut by 6 bases, the J end by 0 bases, with 9 bases between. The CDR3 is 14 amino acids. Germline loops: CDR1 MDHEN, CDR2 SYDVKM.

J is TRBJ2-5 and V is TRBV4-3; 7 positions agree with TRBD2. The V gene's germline CDR1 is LGHNA and CDR2 YSLEER. J gave up 2 bases and V 6 bases, and 3 bases lay outside the gene matches. The CDR3 totals 13 residues. The CDR3 bases are TGCGCCAGCAGTCGCGGGAGACAAGAGACCCAGTACTTC. Translating it yields CASSRGRQETQYF.

V gene TRBV9 combines with J gene TRBJ1-2, with 9 bases that match TRBD1. Germline V CDR1 and CDR2: SGDLS, YYNGEE. This CDR3 region has 13 residues. V shed 0 bases, J shed 6 bases, and the junction held 0 bases outside the gene matches. The DNA of the CDR3 is TGTGCCAGCAGCGTAGACAGGGGGCATGGCTACACCTTC. This encodes CASSVDRGHGYTF.

This rearrangement joins TRBV11-3 to TRBJ2-3, with 15 positions matching TRBD2. CDR3 size: 18 residues. After removal of 5 bases from V and 0 bases from J, the junction contained 6 bases not matched to a gene. CDR1 SGHNT and CDR2 YENEEA come from the germline V gene. The CDR3 region has the DNA TGTGCCAGCAGCCGGGGACTAGCGGGGGGATATAGCACAGATACGCAGTATTTT. Translation: CASSRGLAGGYSTDTQYF. Filled out from reference TRBV11-3 and TRBJ2-3, the complete variable domain reads EAGVVQSPRYKIIEKKQPVAFWCNPISGHNTLYWYLQNLGQGPELLIRYENEEAVDDSQLPKDRFSAERLKGVDSTLKIQPAELGDSAVYLCASSRGLAGGYSTDTQYFGPGTRLTVL.

The chain has TRBV4-1 and TRBJ1-5; D gene ambiguous. Trimming removed 0 bases from V and 7 bases from J, with 16 bases in between. The CDR3 sequence is 16 residues long. Germline V CDR1 and CDR2: MGHRA, YSYEKL. The chain's CDR3 is CASSQDLGIRGQPQHF. CDR3 in DNA: TGCGCCAGCAGCCAAGATCTTGGAATCAGAGGGCAGCCCCAGCATTTT.

V gene TRBV15 combines with J gene TRBJ1-6, with TRBD1 as a possible D gene (6 bases). Germline lookup yields CDR1 LNHNV and CDR2 YYDKDF (reference sequence). The CDR3 runs to 16 residues. The V and J ends lost 1 base and 13 bases respectively, with 20 bases between them. The CDR3 loop is CATSRGHDRLFEPLHF. The CDR3 region has the DNA TGTGCCACCAGCAGAGGCCACGACAGGTTGTTTGAGCCCCTCCACTTT.

This clone was observed a few times. The CDR3, as DNA: TGTGCCAGCAGCCCTAGTGAGAACGGGGAGCTGTTTTTT. Amino acids: CASSPSENGELFF. The chain combines TRBV7-9 with TRBJ2-2, with D unclear. This CDR3 spans 13 amino acids. The V gene's germline CDR1 is SEHNR and CDR2 FQNEAQ (reference sequence). Deletions cut 5 bases from V and 7 bases from J, with 11 bases between.